The clone carrying this T cell receptor beta chain has only one observation. The sample comes from a study of blood T cell repertoires in COVID-19. Study-level background: Sources were T cells, B-cell-depleted T cells, or PBMCs; the material itself was cDNA or gDNA.

Clones were read by immunoSEQ multiplex PCR, and TCRdb kept only the in-frame ones, dropping some. The sample lists about 410,000 clones; 90% were seen once. The sequencing input was PBMCs or T cells enriched from blood (not recorded which). The receptor was derived from a man in his late teens or twenties who had recovered from COVID-19.

The CDR3 coding sequence is TGTGCCAGCAGTTCGACAGGGGGTAGGTACGAGCAGTACTTC. Translated: CASSSTGGRYEQYF. V gene TRBV27 combines with J gene TRBJ2-7; 9 positions agree with TRBD1. The CDR3 length is 14 residues. Trimming at V came to 4 bases and at J to 4 bases, leaving 5 bases not matched to a gene. The germline gives CDR1 MNHEY, CDR2 SMNVEV (reference sequence).